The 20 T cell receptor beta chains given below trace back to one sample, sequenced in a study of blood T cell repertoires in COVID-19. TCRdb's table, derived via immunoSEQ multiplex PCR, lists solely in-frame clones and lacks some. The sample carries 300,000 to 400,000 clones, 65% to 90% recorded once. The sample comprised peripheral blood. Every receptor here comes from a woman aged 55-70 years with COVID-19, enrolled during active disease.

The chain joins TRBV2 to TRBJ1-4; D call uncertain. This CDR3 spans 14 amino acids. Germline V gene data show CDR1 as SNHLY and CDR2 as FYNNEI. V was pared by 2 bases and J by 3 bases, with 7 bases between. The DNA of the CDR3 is TGTGCCAGCAGTGAAATGGGCTCTAATGAAAAACTGTTTTTT. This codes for CASSEMGSNEKLFF.

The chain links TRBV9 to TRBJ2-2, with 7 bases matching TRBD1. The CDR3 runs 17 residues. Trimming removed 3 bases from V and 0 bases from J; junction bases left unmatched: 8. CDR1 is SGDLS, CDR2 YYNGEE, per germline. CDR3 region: CASSEVQQGANTGELFF. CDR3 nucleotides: TGTGCCAGCAGCGAAGTCCAGCAGGGGGCGAACACCGGGGAGCTGTTTTTT.

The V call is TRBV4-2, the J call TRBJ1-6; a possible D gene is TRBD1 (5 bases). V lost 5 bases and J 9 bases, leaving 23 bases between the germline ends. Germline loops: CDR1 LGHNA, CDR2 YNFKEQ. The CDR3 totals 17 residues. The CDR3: CASSTRRTNNQASPLHF. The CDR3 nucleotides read TGTGCCAGCAGCACACGCCGGACAAATAATCAGGCTTCACCCCTCCACTTT.

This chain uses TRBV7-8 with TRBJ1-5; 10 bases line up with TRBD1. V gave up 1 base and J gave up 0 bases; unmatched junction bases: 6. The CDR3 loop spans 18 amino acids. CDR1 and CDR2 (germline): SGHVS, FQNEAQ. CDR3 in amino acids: CASSLGDRGMYSNQPQHF. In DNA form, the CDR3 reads TGTGCCAGCAGCTTAGGGGACAGGGGAATGTATAGCAATCAGCCCCAGCATTTT.

The CDR3 region has the DNA TGTGCCAGCAGTTCCGCGGACGAGCAGTACTTC. Amino acids: CASSSADEQYF. The J gene is TRBJ2-7, the V gene TRBV6-2 or TRBV6-3; no definite D call. Germline V gives CDR1 MNHEY, CDR2 SVGEGT. V lost 4 bases, J lost 5 bases, and 6 bases lay in between. This CDR3 contains 11 residues.

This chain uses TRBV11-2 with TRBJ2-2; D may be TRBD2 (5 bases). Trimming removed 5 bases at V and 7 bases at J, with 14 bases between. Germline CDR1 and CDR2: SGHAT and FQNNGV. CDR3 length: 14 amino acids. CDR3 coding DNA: TGTGCCAGCAGCGGGCCCGGGGAGAACGGGGAGCTGTTTTTT. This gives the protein CASSGPGENGELFF.

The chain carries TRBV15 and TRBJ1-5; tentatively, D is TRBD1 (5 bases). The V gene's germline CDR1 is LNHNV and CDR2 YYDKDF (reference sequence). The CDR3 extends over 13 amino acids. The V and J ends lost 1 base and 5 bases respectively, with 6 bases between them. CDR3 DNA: TGTGCCACCAGCAGAGTGACAGATCAGCCCCAGCATTTT. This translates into CATSRVTDQPQHF.

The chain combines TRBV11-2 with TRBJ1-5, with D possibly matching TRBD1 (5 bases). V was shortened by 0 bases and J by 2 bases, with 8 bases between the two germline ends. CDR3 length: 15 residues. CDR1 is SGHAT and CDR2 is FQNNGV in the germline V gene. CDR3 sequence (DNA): TGTGCCAGCAGCTTAGAAGCGGGGGGCAATCAGCCCCAGCATTTT. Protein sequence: CASSLEAGGNQPQHF.

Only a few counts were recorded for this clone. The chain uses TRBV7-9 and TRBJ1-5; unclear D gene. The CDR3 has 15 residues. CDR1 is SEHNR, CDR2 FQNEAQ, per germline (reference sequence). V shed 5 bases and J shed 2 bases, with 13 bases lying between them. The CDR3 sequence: CASSRTEAGNQPQHF. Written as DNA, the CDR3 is TGTGCCAGCAGCCGAACCGAGGCGGGCAATCAGCCCCAGCATTTT.

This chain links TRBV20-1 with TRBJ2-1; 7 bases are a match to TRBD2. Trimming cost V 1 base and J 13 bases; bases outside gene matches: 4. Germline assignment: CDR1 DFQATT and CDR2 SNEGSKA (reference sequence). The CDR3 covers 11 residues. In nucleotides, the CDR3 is TGCAGTGCTAGAGCCGCGGGGGACCAGTTCTTC. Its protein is CSARAAGDQFF.

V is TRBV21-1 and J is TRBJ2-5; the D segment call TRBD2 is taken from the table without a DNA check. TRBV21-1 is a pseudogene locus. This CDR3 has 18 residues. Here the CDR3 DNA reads TGTGCCAGCAGCAAAGGTAAGTGGCTAGCGGACGAACAAGAGACCCAGTACTTC. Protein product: CASSKGKWLADEQETQYF.

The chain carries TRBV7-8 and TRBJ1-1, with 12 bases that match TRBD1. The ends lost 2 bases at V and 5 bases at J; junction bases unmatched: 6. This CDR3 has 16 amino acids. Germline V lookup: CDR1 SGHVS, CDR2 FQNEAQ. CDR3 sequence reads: CASSLTPGQGATEAFF. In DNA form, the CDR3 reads TGTGCCAGCAGCTTAACCCCGGGACAGGGGGCGACTGAAGCTTTCTTT.

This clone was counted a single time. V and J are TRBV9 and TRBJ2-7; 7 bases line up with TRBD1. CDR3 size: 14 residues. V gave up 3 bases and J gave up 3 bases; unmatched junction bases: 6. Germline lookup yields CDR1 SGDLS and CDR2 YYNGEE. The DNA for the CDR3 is TGTGCCAGCAGCGGAGGGGGCTCCCACTACGAGCAGTACTTC. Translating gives CASSGGGSHYEQYF.

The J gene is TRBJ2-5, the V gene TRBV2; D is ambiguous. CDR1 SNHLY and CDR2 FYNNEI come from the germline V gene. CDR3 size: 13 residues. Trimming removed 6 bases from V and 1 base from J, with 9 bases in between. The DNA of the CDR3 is TGTGCCAGCAGAAGAAGGAGCCAAGAGACCCAGTACTTC. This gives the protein CASRRRSQETQYF.

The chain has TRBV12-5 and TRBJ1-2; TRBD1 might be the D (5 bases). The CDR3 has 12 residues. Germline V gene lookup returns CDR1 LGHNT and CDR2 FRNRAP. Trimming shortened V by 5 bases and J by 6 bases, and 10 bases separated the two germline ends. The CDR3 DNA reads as TGTGCTAGTGGTCCGACGGACAATGGCTACACCTTC. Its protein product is CASGPTDNGYTF.

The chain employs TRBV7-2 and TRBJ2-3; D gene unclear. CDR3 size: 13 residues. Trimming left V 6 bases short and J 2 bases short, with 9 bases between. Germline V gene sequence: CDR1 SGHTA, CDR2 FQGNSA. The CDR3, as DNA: TGTGCCAGCAGTGCAGGCTCCACAGATACGCAGTATTTT. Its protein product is CASSAGSTDTQYF. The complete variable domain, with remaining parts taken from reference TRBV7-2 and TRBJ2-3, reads GAGVSQSPSNKVTEKGKDVELRCDPISGHTALYWYRQSLGQGLEFLIYFQGNSAPDKSGLPSDRFSAERTGGSVSTLTIQRTQQEDSAVYLCASSAGSTDTQYFGPGTRLTVL.

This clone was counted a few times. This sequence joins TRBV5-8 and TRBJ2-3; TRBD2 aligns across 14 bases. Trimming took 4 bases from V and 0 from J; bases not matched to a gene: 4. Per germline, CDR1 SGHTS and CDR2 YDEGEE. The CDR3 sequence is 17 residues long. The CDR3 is CASSPGLAGGSTDTQYF. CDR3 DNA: TGTGCCAGCAGCCCAGGACTAGCGGGGGGTAGCACAGATACGCAGTATTTT. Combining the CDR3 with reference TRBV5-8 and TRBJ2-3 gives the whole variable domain EAGVTQSPTHLIKTRGQQATLRCSPISGHTSVYWYQQALGLGLQFLLWYDEGEERNRGNFPPRFSGRQFPNYSSELNVNALELEDSALYLCASSPGLAGGSTDTQYFGPGTRLTVL.

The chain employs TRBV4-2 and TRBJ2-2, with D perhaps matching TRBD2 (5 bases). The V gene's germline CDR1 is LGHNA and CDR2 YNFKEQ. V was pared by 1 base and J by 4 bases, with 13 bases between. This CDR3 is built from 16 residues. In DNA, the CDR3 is TGTGCCAGCAGCCAAGGGCGGGTAGGCGCCACCGGGGAGCTGTTTTTT. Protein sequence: CASSQGRVGATGELFF.

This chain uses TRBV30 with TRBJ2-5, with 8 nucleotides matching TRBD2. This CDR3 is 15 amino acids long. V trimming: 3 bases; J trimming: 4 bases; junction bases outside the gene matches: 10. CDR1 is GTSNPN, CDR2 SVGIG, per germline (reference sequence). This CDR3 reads CAWSSTGGVRETQYF. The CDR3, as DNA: TGTGCCTGGAGCTCAACCGGGGGGGTCCGAGAGACCCAGTACTTC.

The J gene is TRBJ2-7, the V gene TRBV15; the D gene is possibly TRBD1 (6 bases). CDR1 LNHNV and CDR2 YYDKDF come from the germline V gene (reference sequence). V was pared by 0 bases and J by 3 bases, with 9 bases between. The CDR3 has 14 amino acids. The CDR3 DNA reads TGTGCCACCAGCAGAGATCGACAGGACTACGAGCAGTACTTC. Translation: CATSRDRQDYEQYF.